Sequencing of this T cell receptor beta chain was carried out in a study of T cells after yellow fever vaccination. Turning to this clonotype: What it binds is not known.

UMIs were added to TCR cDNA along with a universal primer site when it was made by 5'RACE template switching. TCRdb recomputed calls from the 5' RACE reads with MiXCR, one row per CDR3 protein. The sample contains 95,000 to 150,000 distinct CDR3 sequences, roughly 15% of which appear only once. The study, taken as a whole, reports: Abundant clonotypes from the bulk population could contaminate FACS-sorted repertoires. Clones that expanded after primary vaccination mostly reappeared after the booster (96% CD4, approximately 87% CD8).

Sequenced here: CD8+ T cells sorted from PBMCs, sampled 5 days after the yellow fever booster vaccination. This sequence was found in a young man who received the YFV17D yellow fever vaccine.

Here the CDR3 reads CASSLRTGAYEQYF. The CDR3 coding sequence is TGTGCCAGCAGCTTAAGGACAGGCGCCTACGAGCAGTACTTC. The chain links TRBV5-4 to TRBJ2-7; 7 bases align to TRBD1. V lost 2 bases, J lost 2 bases, and 4 bases stayed unmatched. The CDR3 length is 14 residues. Looked up from germline, CDR1 is SGHNT and CDR2 is YYREEE (reference sequence).